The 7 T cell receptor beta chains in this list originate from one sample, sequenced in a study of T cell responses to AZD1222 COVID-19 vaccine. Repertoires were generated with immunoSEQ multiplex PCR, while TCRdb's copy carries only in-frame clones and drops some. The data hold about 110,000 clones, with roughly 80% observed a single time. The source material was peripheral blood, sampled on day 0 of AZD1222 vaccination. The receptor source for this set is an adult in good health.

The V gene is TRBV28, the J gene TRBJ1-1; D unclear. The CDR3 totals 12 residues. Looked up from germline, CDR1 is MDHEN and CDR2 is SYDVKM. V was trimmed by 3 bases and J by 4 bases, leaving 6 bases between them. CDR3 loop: CASSFYPTEAFF. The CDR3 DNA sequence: TGTGCCAGCAGTTTCTACCCCACTGAAGCTTTCTTT.

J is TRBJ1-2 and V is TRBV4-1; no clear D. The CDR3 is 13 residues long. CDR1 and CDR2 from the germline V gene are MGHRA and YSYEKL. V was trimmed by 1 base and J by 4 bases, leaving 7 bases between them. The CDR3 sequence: CASSQGQVYGYTF. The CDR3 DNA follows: TGCGCCAGCAGCCAAGGGCAAGTCTATGGCTACACCTTC.

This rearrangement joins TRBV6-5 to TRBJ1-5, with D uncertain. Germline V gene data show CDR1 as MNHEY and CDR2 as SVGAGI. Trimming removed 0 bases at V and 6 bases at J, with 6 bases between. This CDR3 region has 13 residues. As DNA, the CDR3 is TGTGCCAGCAGTTACTCGATAAGTCAGCCCCAGCATTTT. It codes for CASSYSISQPQHF.

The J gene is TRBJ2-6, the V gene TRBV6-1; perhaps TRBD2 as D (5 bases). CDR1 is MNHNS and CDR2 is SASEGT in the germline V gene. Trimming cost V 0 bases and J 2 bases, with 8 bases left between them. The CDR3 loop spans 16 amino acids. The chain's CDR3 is CASSEASGTGANVLTF. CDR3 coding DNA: TGTGCCAGCAGTGAAGCGTCGGGGACTGGGGCCAACGTCCTGACTTTC.

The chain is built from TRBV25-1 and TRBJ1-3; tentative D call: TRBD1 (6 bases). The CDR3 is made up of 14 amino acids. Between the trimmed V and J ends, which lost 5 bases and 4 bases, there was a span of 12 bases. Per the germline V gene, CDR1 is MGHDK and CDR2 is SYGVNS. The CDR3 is CASSTTGAGNTIYF. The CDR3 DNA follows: TGTGCCAGCAGTACGACAGGTGCCGGAAACACCATATATTTT. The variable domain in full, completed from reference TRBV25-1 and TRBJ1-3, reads EADIYQTPRYLVIGTGKKITLECSQTMGHDKMYWYQQDPGMELHLIHYSYGVNSTEKGDLSSESTVSRIRTEHFPLTLESARPSHTSQYLCASSTTGAGNTIYFGEGSWLTVV.

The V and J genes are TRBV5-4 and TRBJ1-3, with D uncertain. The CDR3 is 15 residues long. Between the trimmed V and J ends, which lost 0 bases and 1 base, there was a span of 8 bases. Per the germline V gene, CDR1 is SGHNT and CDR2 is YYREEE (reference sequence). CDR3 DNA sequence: TGTGCCAGCAGCTTGGGCGGGCCTTCTGGAAACACCATATATTTT. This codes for CASSLGGPSGNTIYF.

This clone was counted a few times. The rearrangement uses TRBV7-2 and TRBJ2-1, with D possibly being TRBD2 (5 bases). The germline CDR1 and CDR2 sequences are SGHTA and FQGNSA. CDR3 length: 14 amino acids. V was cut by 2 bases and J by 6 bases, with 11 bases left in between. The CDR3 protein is CASSLFRGSNEQFF. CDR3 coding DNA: TGTGCCAGCAGCTTATTTCGGGGTAGCAATGAGCAGTTCTTC.